One sample yielded the 22 T cell receptor beta chains listed below, sequenced in a study of shared clonotypes between healthy human individuals. Profiled with immunoSEQ multiplex PCR; TCRdb holds only in-frame clones, not every one. The sample includes around 600,000 clones, 85% to 95% of them seen just once. Terminally differentiated effector memory CD45RA+ cells were excluded from the naive CD8 cells, which were CD45RO-negative and positively selected for CCR7. The sample consisted of naive CD8+ T cells sorted from blood. These receptors came from a woman aged 25 to 39 in good health.

The chain combines TRBV10-1 with TRBJ2-2; D is possibly TRBD1 (5 bases). The CDR3 spans 14 residues. Germline V gene lookup returns CDR1 WNHNN and CDR2 SYGVQD (reference sequence). Trimming removed 8 bases at V and 3 bases at J, with 13 bases between. The CDR3 DNA is TGCGCCAGCGCAGCCCAGGGCGACACCGGGGAGCTGTTTTTT. Amino acid sequence: CASAAQGDTGELFF.

This CDR3 is CASSPWGSEPDTQYF. The CDR3, as DNA: TGTGCCAGCTCCCCCTGGGGGAGTGAGCCAGATACGCAGTATTTT. J is TRBJ2-3 and V is TRBV9, with D possibly called TRBD1 or TRBD2 (5 bases each). Germline V gene data show CDR1 as SGDLS and CDR2 as YYNGEE. V lost 7 bases and J lost 4, with 19 bases in between. The CDR3 consists of 15 residues. Looking up the rest from reference TRBV9 and TRBJ2-3 gives the full variable domain: DSGVTQTPKHLITATGQRVTLRCSPRSGDLSVYWYQQSLDQGLQFLIQYYNGEERAKGNILERFSAQQFPDLHSELNLSSLELGDSALYFCASSPWGSEPDTQYFGPGTRLTVL.

V and J are TRBV19 and TRBJ2-1; 9 positions match TRBD2. The CDR3 runs to 13 residues. With 5 bases clipped from V and 8 bases from J, the junction kept 4 bases outside the gene matches. Per the germline V gene, CDR1 is LNHDA and CDR2 is SQIVND (reference sequence). The CDR3 DNA reads TGTGCCAGTAGTCTCTGGACTAGCGATGAGCAGTTCTTC. This encodes CASSLWTSDEQFF.

Worth noting for this clone: The final CDR3 position lacks the conserved phenylalanine or tryptophan, pointing to a likely read error. It is unclear where the CDR3 begins or ends on the DNA, so no DNA is shown, and the CDR3 is as TCRdb lists it. This sequence joins TRBV11-3 and TRBJ1-4; the D call of TRBD1 is as the table states it, not checked on the DNA. The germline V gene has CDR1 SGHNT and CDR2 YENEEA. 10 amino acids form the CDR3, both terminal residues included. The CDR3 protein is CASTSWDRFG.

The chain combines TRBV28 with TRBJ1-6; tentatively, D is TRBD1 (5 bases). The germline CDR1 and CDR2 sequences are MDHEN and SYDVKM. V lost 2 bases and J lost 13, with 21 bases in between. The CDR3 totals 16 residues. The CDR3 nucleotides read TGTGCCAGCAGTTTAAAACGGCTATGGGGGGTGGGGCCCCTCCACTTT. Residues: CASSLKRLWGVGPLHF.

This clone appeared once. V gene TRBV28 combines with J gene TRBJ1-5; perhaps TRBD1 as D (6 bases). In germline, CDR1 is MDHEN, CDR2 SYDVKM. CDR3 length: 12 amino acids. V lost 5 bases and J 7 bases, leaving 9 bases between the germline ends. The CDR3 DNA reads TGTGCCAGCAGTCCCGACAGGCAGCCCCAGCATTTT. This codes for CASSPDRQPQHF.

V is TRBV27 and J is TRBJ2-7; 8 positions agree with TRBD1. This CDR3 is built from 15 residues. Trimming took 3 bases from V and 2 from J; bases not matched to a gene: 6. Looked up from germline, CDR1 is MNHEY and CDR2 is SMNVEV (reference sequence). CDR3 loop: CASSLAQGAAYEQYF. The CDR3 coding sequence is TGTGCCAGCAGTTTGGCGCAGGGGGCAGCCTACGAGCAGTACTTC.

This chain joins TRBV13 and TRBJ2-7; 9 nucleotides match TRBD1. The CDR3 is made up of 15 amino acids. Germline values: CDR1 PRHDT, CDR2 FYEKMQ (reference sequence). Trimming at V came to 5 bases and at J to 7 bases, leaving 12 bases not matched to a gene. The chain's CDR3 is CASSPSGQGRLEQYF. The CDR3, as DNA: TGTGCCAGCAGCCCCTCGGGACAGGGCCGGCTTGAGCAGTACTTC.

The rearrangement joins TRBV27 to TRBJ2-7; D gene uncertain. The CDR3 spans 13 residues. Germline CDR1 and CDR2: MNHEY and SMNVEV (reference sequence). V lost 0 bases to trimming and J lost 6 bases, with 9 bases between them. In DNA form, the CDR3 reads TGTGCCAGCAGTTTATCTGTCCCGGGCGAGCAGTACTTC. This codes for CASSLSVPGEQYF.

In this sample, this clone turned up once. V gene TRBV5-4 combines with J gene TRBJ2-7; 10 bases match TRBD2. Per germline, CDR1 SGHNT and CDR2 YYREEE (reference sequence). The V and J ends lost 0 bases and 3 bases, in that order; junction bases with no gene match: 3. The CDR3 consists of 15 residues. The DNA for the CDR3 is TGTGCCAGCAGCTTGGTTCTAGCGGGAGACTACGAGCAGTACTTC. Translating gives CASSLVLAGDYEQYF.

The chain recombines TRBV5-6 with TRBJ2-5; 9 bases fit TRBD1. With the DNA end fitting TRBJ2-7 better, the J assignment may be wrong. The CDR3 sequence is 14 residues long. Per the germline V gene, CDR1 is SGHDT and CDR2 is YYEEEE. CDR3 in DNA: TGTGCCAGCAGCGGGGGACAGGGTGGCTACGAGCAGTACTTC. It is translated as CASSGGQGGYEQYF.

This chain joins TRBV16 and TRBJ2-7, with a weak D call TRBD2 (6 bases). V was trimmed by 4 bases and J by 0 bases, leaving 10 bases between them. This CDR3 region has 14 residues. The germline CDR1 and CDR2 sequences are KGHSY and FQNENV. Written as DNA, the CDR3 is TGTGCCAGCAGCCCCCCCGGGAGCTCCTACGAGCAGTACTTC. Translation: CASSPPGSSYEQYF. The whole variable domain, remainder taken from reference TRBV16 and TRBJ2-7, is GEEVAQTPKHLVRGEGQKAKLYCAPIKGHSYVFWYQQVLKNEFKFLISFQNENVFDETGMPKERFSAKCLPNSPCSLEIQATKLEDSAVYFCASSPPGSSYEQYFGPGTRLTVT.

The V gene is TRBV27, the J gene TRBJ2-1; 11 bases agree with TRBD2. Germline V gene data show CDR1 as MNHEY and CDR2 as SMNVEV (reference sequence). This CDR3 is 15 amino acids long. J lost 9 bases, V lost 4 bases, and 8 bases had no gene match. CDR3 sequence (DNA): TGTGCCAGCAGTTCCGGGACTAGCGGCCACGGTGAGCAGTTCTTC. Its translation is CASSSGTSGHGEQFF.

This clone was counted a single time. The V call is TRBV6-1, the J call TRBJ1-2, with D possibly being TRBD1 (6 bases). CDR1 and CDR2 from the germline V gene are MNHNS and SASEGT. There are 16 residues in the CDR3. V shed 3 bases and J shed 7 bases, with 21 bases lying between them. CDR3 nucleotides: TGTGCCAGCAGTGAGTTTGGGGGGCTCGCGAATCGTGGCTACACCTTC. This encodes CASSEFGGLANRGYTF.

The chain links TRBV13 to TRBJ1-1, with unresolved D. Trimming took off 5 bases at V and 4 bases at J, with 14 bases between the two ends. The germline gives CDR1 PRHDT, CDR2 FYEKMQ (reference sequence). CDR3 size: 14 residues. The CDR3 here is CASSTRASGTEAFF. The CDR3 DNA sequence: TGTGCCAGCAGCACCCGGGCCTCGGGCACTGAAGCTTTCTTT.

The chain links TRBV5-6 to TRBJ2-2, with TRBD2 matching over 8 bases. The J segment lost 4 bases and the V segment lost 0 bases, leaving 5 bases of the junction unmatched. Germline CDR1 and CDR2: SGHDT and YYEEEE. There are 16 residues in the CDR3. This CDR3 is CASSLAVREATGELFF. CDR3 nucleotides: TGTGCCAGCAGCTTGGCTGTGCGGGAGGCCACCGGGGAGCTGTTTTTT.

The CDR3 reads CAWRVPPDGNQPQHF. CDR3 nucleotide sequence: TGTGCCTGGAGGGTACCGCCGGACGGCAATCAGCCCCAGCATTTT. J is TRBJ1-5 and V is TRBV30; D unresolved. The V gene's germline CDR1 is GTSNPN and CDR2 SVGIG (reference sequence). This CDR3 has 15 residues. With 3 bases removed from V and 2 bases from J, the gap between germline ends came to 14 bases.

The chain carries TRBV9 and TRBJ2-2; 7 nucleotides agree with TRBD1. The V gene end was trimmed by 3 bases and the J gene end by 5 bases; junction bases not matched to a gene: 10. The CDR3 has 16 amino acids. The V gene's germline CDR1 is SGDLS and CDR2 YYNGEE. CDR3 DNA sequence: TGTGCCAGCAGCGCCCTGACAGGGCTTGGAACCGGGGAGCTGTTTTTT. Translating gives CASSALTGLGTGELFF.

The V and J genes are TRBV10-3 and TRBJ1-4; 12 bases match TRBD1. V shed 6 bases, J shed 5 bases, and the junction held 7 bases outside the gene matches. Germline CDR1 reads ENHRY; CDR2 reads SYGVKD. CDR3 length: 16 amino acids. This CDR3 reads CAIRPGQGARNEKLFF. Here the CDR3 DNA reads TGTGCCATCAGACCGGGACAGGGGGCGCGAAATGAAAAACTGTTTTTT.

V and J are TRBV19 and TRBJ1-3; D might be TRBD1 (5 bases). Germline V gene sequence: CDR1 LNHDA, CDR2 SQIVND (reference sequence). The ends were cut back, 3 bases at V and 3 bases at J, with 15 bases in the middle. The CDR3 extends over 16 amino acids. This CDR3 reads CASSILGLHGGNTIYF. Here the CDR3 DNA reads TGTGCCAGTAGTATCCTGGGGCTTCACGGTGGAAACACCATATATTTT.

This clone was seen just once. The CDR3 protein is CASSHSEASTDTQYF. The CDR3 DNA is TGTGCCAGCAGCCACAGCGAGGCAAGCACAGATACGCAGTATTTT. J is TRBJ2-3 and V is TRBV6-1; D remains ambiguous. CDR1 and CDR2 from the germline V gene are MNHNS and SASEGT. The ends were cut back, 6 bases at V and 0 bases at J, with 13 bases in the middle. The CDR3 runs 15 residues.

The chain recombines TRBV6-1 with TRBJ2-7; the D gene is possibly TRBD2 (5 bases). V was cut by 7 bases and J by 1 base, with 11 bases left in between. Germline assignment: CDR1 MNHNS and CDR2 SASEGT. The CDR3 runs 13 residues. Here the CDR3 DNA reads TGTGCCAGCAAGGAGGCGGTTTCCTACGAGCAGTACTTC. It translates to CASKEAVSYEQYF.